These T cell receptor beta chains were read from a single sample in a study of cytomegalovirus exposure and HLA in healthy donors. Only in-frame clones appear in the TCRdb table, and some are missing; sequencing was by immunoSEQ multiplex PCR. The table shows about 100,000 clones, with about 72% occurring only once. The sequenced sample was PBMCs. The source of these receptors is a woman in her sixties in good health and CMV-seropositive. Each CDR3 is given with its conserved first and last residue. Fields, in order: V gene, D gene, clone size, J gene, CDR3 DNA, CDR3 protein. The D gene is left open where the match is weak. The size of a clone is reported for some rows only, either as once, few or many, or as a class for expanded clones.

V: TRBV28; D: .; size: .; J: TRBJ2-1; DNA: TGTGCCAGCAACAGGGCGGCATTTAATGAGCAGTTCTTC; CDR3: CASNRAAFNEQFF
V: TRBV18; D: TRBD2; size: .; J: TRBJ2-7; DNA: TGTGCCAGCTCACCACGGGACGGAGGACTAGCGGGAGGGTTTTACTTC; CDR3: CASSPRDGGLAGGFYF
V: TRBV11-2; D: .; size: .; J: TRBJ2-7; DNA: TGTGCCAGCAGCTTGTTTAGCGGACCGTTCGAGCAGTACTTC; CDR3: CASSLFSGPFEQYF
V: TRBV10-1; D: .; size: .; J: TRBJ2-1; DNA: TGCGCCAGCAGCCATAGGGGTTTGGCCTACAATGAGCAGTTCTTC; CDR3: CASSHRGLAYNEQFF
V: TRBV30; D: .; size: .; J: TRBJ1-2; DNA: TGTGCCTGGAGTGTAGTACCGACAAACTATGGCTACACCTTC; CDR3: CAWSVVPTNYGYTF
V: TRBV7-2; D: .; size: .; J: TRBJ1-1; DNA: TGTGCCAGCAGCGAGGACAGCATGAACACTGAAGCTTTCTTT; CDR3: CASSEDSMNTEAFF
V: TRBV29-1; D: .; size: few; J: TRBJ1-1; DNA: TGCAGCGTTGAAAAAGGCGGGGGCACTGAAGCTTTCTTT; CDR3: CSVEKGGGTEAFF
V: TRBV27; D: .; size: .; J: TRBJ2-2; DNA: TGTGCCAGCAGTTTATACCGAGGGGGCACCGGGGAGCTGTTTTTT; CDR3: CASSLYRGGTGELFF
V: TRBV10-3; D: TRBD1; size: .; J: TRBJ2-7; DNA: TGTGCCATCAGTCAGGGGAACAGGGGGCAATACGAGCAGTACTTC; CDR3: CAISQGNRGQYEQYF
V: TRBV5-1; D: TRBD1; size: .; J: TRBJ1-2; DNA: TGCGCCAGCAGTAGAGGACAGGGGACTTATGGCTACACCTTC; CDR3: CASSRGQGTYGYTF
V: TRBV7-2; D: TRBD2; size: .; J: TRBJ2-1; DNA: TGTGCCAGCAGCGGAAGCGGGACTAGGCATTCCAATGAGCAGTTCTTC; CDR3: CASSGSGTRHSNEQFF
V: TRBV29-1; D: TRBD2; size: .; J: TRBJ2-2; DNA: TGCAGCGTTCGGAGCGGGGGGGGTCCGGGGGAGCTGTTTTTT; CDR3: CSVRSGGGPGELFF
V: TRBV15; D: TRBD2; size: once; J: TRBJ2-1; DNA: TGTGCCACCAGCAGAGGACTAGCAAGCTCCTACAATGAGCAGTTCTTC; CDR3: CATSRGLASSYNEQFF
V: TRBV10-3; D: TRBD1; size: .; J: TRBJ2-7; DNA: TGTGCCATCAGTGTAGGACAGGGAGGCTACGAGCAGTACTTC; CDR3: CAISVGQGGYEQYF
V: TRBV5-6; D: .; size: .; J: TRBJ2-6; DNA: TGTGCCAGCAGCTTGTCGGGTGTTGGGGCCAACGTCCTGACTTTC; CDR3: CASSLSGVGANVLTF
V: TRBV5-4; D: TRBD1; size: .; J: TRBJ1-3; DNA: TGTGCCAGCAGCGCCAGGACAGGATACTCTGGAAACACCATATATTTT; CDR3: CASSARTGYSGNTIYF
V: TRBV28; D: .; size: .; J: TRBJ2-3; DNA: TGTGCCAGCAGTTTAAGGCGGCAGGGGAAGGATACGCAGTATTTT; CDR3: CASSLRRQGKDTQYF
V: TRBV9; D: TRBD1; size: once; J: TRBJ1-4; DNA: TGTGCCAGCAGCCCCGGGACAGCAACTAATGAAAAACTGTTTTTT; CDR3: CASSPGTATNEKLFF
V: TRBV29-1; D: .; size: .; J: TRBJ1-2; DNA: TGCAGCGCCGCCGACAGTTTTTATGGCTACACCTTC; CDR3: CSAADSFYGYTF
V: TRBV5-4; D: TRBD2; size: .; J: TRBJ2-1; DNA: TGTGCCAGCAGCTTTGGCGGGAGCTCCTACAATGAGCAGTTCTTC; CDR3: CASSFGGSSYNEQFF
V: TRBV6-5; D: .; size: .; J: TRBJ1-2; DNA: TGTGCCAGCTCTGATCCCCCAGGGTATGGCTACACCTTC; CDR3: CASSDPPGYGYTF
V: TRBV11-2; D: .; size: .; J: TRBJ2-7; DNA: TGTGCCAGCAGACCCACTAGCAGTAGTGAGCAGTACTTC; CDR3: CASRPTSSSEQYF
V: TRBV19; D: TRBD1; size: .; J: TRBJ1-2; DNA: TGTGCCAGTAAGACAGGGGACTATGGCTACACCTTC; CDR3: CASKTGDYGYTF
V: TRBV6-6; D: TRBD2; size: .; J: TRBJ2-5; DNA: TGTGCCAGCAGTTACTCGACTGGGAAAGTGCGGGAGCAGTACTTC; CDR3: CASSYSTGKVREQYF
V: TRBV29-1; D: .; size: .; J: TRBJ2-7; DNA: TGCAGCGTTGTTAGGACTGACGAGCAGTACTTC; CDR3: CSVVRTDEQYF
V: TRBV7-8; D: .; size: .; J: TRBJ2-2; DNA: TGTGCCAGCAGCTTAACGAGCAGGGGGAACACCGGGGAGCTGTTTTTT; CDR3: CASSLTSRGNTGELFF
V: TRBV6-1; D: TRBD1; size: .; J: TRBJ1-2; DNA: TGTGCCAGCAGTGAATTGCTTGGGACAGCCTATGGCTACACCTTC; CDR3: CASSELLGTAYGYTF
V: TRBV9; D: TRBD1; size: .; J: TRBJ1-5; DNA: TGTGCCAGCAGCGTCACAGGGGCTAGCAATCAGCCCCAGCATTTT; CDR3: CASSVTGASNQPQHF
V: TRBV27; D: .; size: few; J: TRBJ1-1; DNA: TGTGCCAGCAGTTTCCGCCACCCCAGGGTCCTTGAAGCTTTCTTT; CDR3: CASSFRHPRVLEAFF
V: TRBV21-1; D: .; size: .; J: TRBJ2-1; DNA: TGTGCCAGCAGCAAAGGCTCCATGGCATACAATGAGCAGTTCTTC; CDR3: CASSKGSMAYNEQFF
V: TRBV2; D: TRBD2; size: .; J: TRBJ2-7; DNA: TGTGCCAGCCTCGGCGGGGGTTCCTACGAGCAGTACTTC; CDR3: CASLGGGSYEQYF
V: TRBV5-5; D: .; size: once; J: TRBJ2-6; DNA: TGTGCCAGCAGAAGCCCTCGGGGGGCCAACGTCCTGACTTTC; CDR3: CASRSPRGANVLTF
V: TRBV19; D: .; size: .; J: TRBJ2-6; DNA: TGTGCCAGTAGTATAGAAGGGGTCCTATTCTCTGGGGCCAACGTCCTGACTTTC; CDR3: CASSIEGVLFSGANVLTF
V: TRBV11-3; D: TRBD2; size: .; J: TRBJ2-1; DNA: TGTGCCAGCAGCTTAGAGGGAGGGCCCCACAATGAGCAGTTCTTC; CDR3: CASSLEGGPHNEQFF
V: TRBV19; D: .; size: .; J: TRBJ2-3; DNA: TGTGCCAGTAGTACCGGACAGAATCGAGATACGCAGTATTTT; CDR3: CASSTGQNRDTQYF
V: TRBV7-7; D: .; size: .; J: TRBJ2-7; DNA: TGTGCTAGCAGCCCCCTTGGGCAGGGCTACGAGCAGTACTTC; CDR3: CASSPLGQGYEQYF
V: TRBV10-3; D: TRBD2; size: .; J: TRBJ2-4; DNA: TGTGCCATCAGTGGGGGAGAGCGGGAGTTTCCCAAAAACATTCAGTACTTC; CDR3: CAISGGEREFPKNIQYF
V: TRBV15; D: .; size: .; J: TRBJ2-7; DNA: TGTGCCACCAGCAGAGGGGGCAGAACCTACGAGCAGTACTTC; CDR3: CATSRGGRTYEQYF
V: TRBV28; D: TRBD2; size: .; J: TRBJ2-3; DNA: TGTGCCAGCAGTGGGGCTAGCGCGGGAGGAAAAGATACGCAGTATTTT; CDR3: CASSGASAGGKDTQYF
V: TRBV4-1; D: .; size: .; J: TRBJ2-7; DNA: TGCGCCAGCAGCAGACAGGCGGACTCCTACGAGCAGTACTTC; CDR3: CASSRQADSYEQYF
V: TRBV6-4; D: .; size: .; J: TRBJ1-4; DNA: TGTGCCAGCAGCCCCGGTGGTACTAATGAAAAACTGTTTTTT; CDR3: CASSPGGTNEKLFF
V: TRBV7-9; D: .; size: .; J: TRBJ1-4; DNA: TGTGCCAGCAGCTTAGGCAGGGGCCTGCAGGAAACTAATGAAAAACTGTTTTTT; CDR3: CASSLGRGLQETNEKLFF
V: TRBV4-1; D: .; size: .; J: TRBJ2-5; DNA: TGCGCCAGCAGCCACCCCACGGAGGCAGGCCCCCAAGAGACCCAGTACTTC; CDR3: CASSHPTEAGPQETQYF
V: TRBV10-1; D: TRBD1; size: .; J: TRBJ2-3; DNA: TGCGCCAGCAGTGACGACAGGGAGAGGAGGGATACGCAGTATTTT; CDR3: CASSDDRERRDTQYF
V: TRBV5-1; D: TRBD1; size: .; J: TRBJ2-7; DNA: TGCGCCAGCAGCTTGGGTCATGGCAGGGGGATATTGTACGAGCAGTACTTC; CDR3: CASSLGHGRGILYEQYF
V: TRBV7-3; D: .; size: .; J: TRBJ1-5; DNA: TGTGCCAGCAGCCCGGGGAGCAATCAGCCCCAGCATTTT; CDR3: CASSPGSNQPQHF
V: TRBV7-3; D: TRBD2; size: .; J: TRBJ2-1; DNA: TGTGCCAGCAGCAGGCCGGGACTAGCGGGAGTGAATGAGCAGTTCTTC; CDR3: CASSRPGLAGVNEQFF
V: TRBV6-6; D: TRBD2; size: many; J: TRBJ2-3; DNA: TGTGCCAGCCGGCTAGCGGGGGGCACAGATACGCAGTATTTT; CDR3: CASRLAGGTDTQYF
V: TRBV27; D: .; size: .; J: TRBJ2-7; DNA: TGTGCCAGCAGTTTATCCGGACTGGGCAACTACGAGCAGTACTTC; CDR3: CASSLSGLGNYEQYF
V: TRBV27; D: .; size: .; J: TRBJ1-1; DNA: TGTGCCAGCAGTTTAAATGCAGGGGACACTGAAGCTTTCTTT; CDR3: CASSLNAGDTEAFF
V: TRBV5-1; D: TRBD2; size: .; J: TRBJ2-7; DNA: TGCGCCAGCAGCTTGGGCGGGGGGACCTACGAGCAGTACTTC; CDR3: CASSLGGGTYEQYF
V: TRBV5-1; D: TRBD2; size: .; J: TRBJ2-2; DNA: TGCGCCAGCAGCGAACTAGCGGGGGCGGAGACCGGGGAGCTGTTTTTT; CDR3: CASSELAGAETGELFF
V: TRBV7-9; D: TRBD1; size: .; J: TRBJ2-7; DNA: TGTGCCAGCAGCCGATCGGACAGGGACTCCTACGAGCAGTACTTC; CDR3: CASSRSDRDSYEQYF
V: TRBV30; D: .; size: .; J: TRBJ1-1; DNA: TGTGCCCTCCACCCCCCCCTCGGACAAATGAACACTGAAGCTTTCTTT; CDR3: CALHPPLGQMNTEAFF
V: TRBV30; D: .; size: once; J: TRBJ2-1; DNA: TGTGCCTGGGAGGGCCCGGTGTATGAGCAGTTCTTC; CDR3: CAWEGPVYEQFF
V: TRBV2; D: .; size: .; J: TRBJ1-1; DNA: TGTGCCAGCAGAGCCCTACTGACTGAAGCTTTCTTT; CDR3: CASRALLTEAFF
V: TRBV5-1; D: .; size: .; J: TRBJ2-3; DNA: TGCGCCAGCAGCCCCCGGGAGGGGGCAGCGACAGATACGCAGTATTTT; CDR3: CASSPREGAATDTQYF